The source of this T cell receptor beta chain is a study of T cell responses to AZD1222 COVID-19 vaccine. Study observations and caveats: It should be noted that donors were predominantly white British and more often female, and clonal diversity was possibly underestimated. The number of AZD1222 recipients seropositive at baseline was only six. Reportedly, nearly half the spike-specific TCRs target unmutated variant regions.

This table comes from immunoSEQ multiplex PCR, and its TCRdb copy is limited to in-frame clones, with some not included. The profile covers around 130,000 clones, with 93% appearing a single time and 3.1% taken by the ten largest. This clone was picked up a small number of times. What it binds is not known. V was pared by 4 bases and J by 8 bases, with 10 bases of the junction left unmatched. The CDR3 covers 16 residues. In germline, CDR1 is MDHEN, CDR2 SYDVKM. The sequence derives from an adult in good health. Sequenced here: peripheral blood, sampled on day 0 of AZD1222 vaccination. The chain joins TRBV28 to TRBJ2-1, with 11 bases that match TRBD2. DNA for the CDR3: TGTGCCAGCAGTTCAGGGGGTAGCGGGAGGGCCCATGAGCAGTTCTTC. This sequence encodes CASSSGGSGRAHEQFF.